These 19 T cell receptor beta chains were all obtained from the same sample, sequenced in a study of blood T cell repertoires in COVID-19. Some clones are missing from TCRdb's copy, which holds only in-frame ones; the method was immunoSEQ multiplex PCR. The table shows about 250,000 clones, with roughly 85% occurring only once. Sequencing used peripheral blood. The receptors stem from a man in his fifties or sixties with active or convalescent COVID-19.

The chain has TRBV30 and TRBJ1-5; possible D gene TRBD1, 6 bases. V gave up 1 base and J gave up 6 bases, with 13 bases separating them. The CDR3 runs to 14 residues. Looked up from germline, CDR1 is GTSNPN and CDR2 is SVGIG (reference sequence). CDR3 amino acids: CAWSAGGASQPQHF. CDR3 in DNA: TGTGCCTGGAGTGCGGGGGGGGCTAGTCAGCCCCAGCATTTT.

The genes are TRBV4-3 and TRBJ1-2; the match to TRBD1 covers 9 bases. Trimming took 4 bases from V and 8 from J; bases not matched to a gene: 8. Germline V CDR1 and CDR2: LGHNA, YSLEER. CDR3 length: 14 amino acids. The CDR3 region has the DNA TGCGCCAGCAGCCCCAGAGCGACAGGGGGAGGCTACACCTTC. Encoded protein: CASSPRATGGGYTF.

J is TRBJ1-5 and V is TRBV30; tentative D call: TRBD1 (6 bases). Trimming removed 0 bases from V and 0 bases from J, with 21 bases in between. In germline, CDR1 is GTSNPN, CDR2 SVGIG (reference sequence). The CDR3 extends over 19 amino acids. This CDR3 reads CAWSVVRVWGPRSNQPQHF. In DNA form, the CDR3 reads TGTGCCTGGAGTGTAGTGCGGGTTTGGGGGCCTCGTAGCAATCAGCCCCAGCATTTT.

The chain uses TRBV7-8 and TRBJ1-5, with D uncertain. The V gene's germline CDR1 is SGHVS and CDR2 FQNEAQ. Trimming took 7 bases from V and 6 from J, leaving 10 bases between them. The CDR3 has 12 residues. The CDR3 region is CASNQPGQPQHF. In DNA form, the CDR3 reads TGTGCCAGCAACCAGCCAGGTCAGCCCCAGCATTTT.

The rearrangement uses TRBV30 and TRBJ1-2; D is unresolved. CDR3 length: 15 amino acids. The germline gives CDR1 GTSNPN, CDR2 SVGIG (reference sequence). Trimming stripped 3 bases from V and 4 bases from J, with 18 bases between. CDR3 loop: CAWRLGGVGSYGYTF. The CDR3 nucleotides read TGTGCCTGGAGGTTGGGCGGGGTGGGCTCCTATGGCTACACCTTC.

The chain employs TRBV5-5 and TRBJ2-5; D is ambiguous. Germline CDR1 and CDR2: SGHKS and YYEKEE (reference sequence). Trimming stripped 4 bases from V and 0 bases from J, with 16 bases between. The CDR3 has 16 amino acids. The CDR3 is CASSQYGTAHQETQYF. In nucleotides, the CDR3 is TGTGCCAGCAGCCAGTATGGTACAGCCCACCAAGAGACCCAGTACTTC.

As to this clone: The same CDR3 also results from other DNA sequences found in this sample. The V call is TRBV7-2, the J call TRBJ1-1; 7 bases are shared with TRBD1. The germline V gene encodes CDR1 SGHTA and CDR2 FQGNSA. V shed 1 base and J 0 bases; nucleotides not matched to a gene: 2. The CDR3 extends over 15 amino acids. The CDR3 DNA sequence: TGTGCCAGCAGCTTAGGCAGGGGGTTGAACACTGAAGCTTTCTTT. It is translated as CASSLGRGLNTEAFF.

V and J are TRBV19 and TRBJ1-5, with TRBD1 as a possible D gene (5 bases). Germline CDR1 reads LNHDA; CDR2 reads SQIVND (reference sequence). V gave up 3 bases and J gave up 0 bases, with 9 bases separating them. CDR3 size: 15 residues. The CDR3 region is CASSILQDSNQPQHF. The CDR3 bases are TGTGCCAGTAGTATTCTACAGGATAGCAATCAGCCCCAGCATTTT. Variable domain in full (rest from reference TRBV19 and TRBJ1-5): DGGITQSPKYLFRKEGQNVTLSCEQNLNHDAMYWYRQDPGQGLRLIYYSQIVNDFQKGDIAEGYSVSREKKESFPLTVTSAQKNPTAFYLCASSILQDSNQPQHFGDGTRLSIL.

The rearrangement links TRBV10-3 to TRBJ2-3; 12 nucleotides line up with TRBD2. After removal of 7 bases from V and 6 bases from J, the junction contained 14 bases not matched to a gene. The CDR3 totals 17 residues. Looked up from germline, CDR1 is ENHRY and CDR2 is SYGVKD. As DNA, the CDR3 is TGTGCCATCAAAGGGGGCCTAGCGGGAGGGCCACGTGATACGCAGTATTTT. As protein: CAIKGGLAGGPRDTQYF.

The chain uses TRBV19 and TRBJ2-7; D call uncertain. This CDR3 region has 13 residues. V was trimmed by 8 bases and J by 11 bases, leaving 22 bases between them. In germline, CDR1 is LNHDA, CDR2 SQIVND (reference sequence). The CDR3 reads CASAERPGRSEYF. CDR3 sequence (DNA): TGTGCCAGTGCCGAAAGGCCAGGTCGTTCTGAGTACTTC.

The gene calls are TRBV13 and TRBJ1-5; TRBD1 aligns across 10 bases. CDR3 length: 14 residues. Germline lookup yields CDR1 PRHDT and CDR2 FYEKMQ (reference sequence). J lost 9 bases, V lost 4 bases, and 6 bases had no gene match. The CDR3 loop reads CASSSRDRGGPQHF. CDR3 DNA: TGTGCCAGCAGCTCCCGGGACAGGGGAGGGCCCCAGCATTTT.

This chain uses TRBV9 with TRBJ1-4, with 8 bases that match TRBD1. The CDR3 has 17 amino acids. The germline CDR1 and CDR2 sequences are SGDLS and YYNGEE. V was clipped by 4 bases and J by 8 bases; unmatched bases: 16. The CDR3: CASSLGTGGGRVEKLFF. CDR3 DNA sequence: TGTGCCAGCAGCTTAGGGACAGGAGGGGGAAGGGTCGAAAAACTGTTTTTT.

This sequence joins TRBV6-5 and TRBJ2-3, with a tentative D call TRBD2 (5 bases). The CDR3 sequence is 14 residues long. CDR1 and CDR2 from the germline V gene are MNHEY and SVGAGI. Trimming left V 8 bases short and J 1 base short, with 13 bases between. The CDR3 DNA is TGTGCCAGCTCCGATCGAGCGGGCACAGATACGCAGTATTTT. Its protein product is CASSDRAGTDTQYF.

The chain has TRBV3-1 (or the pseudogene TRBV3-2) and TRBJ2-2; 14 bases align to TRBD2. The CDR3 loop spans 18 amino acids. Germline CDR1 LGHDT, CDR2 YNNKEL (reference sequence). Germline trimming cut 1 base from V and 2 bases from J; bases unmatched to any gene: 3. The CDR3 DNA is TGTGCCAGCAGCCAAGCCGGGACTAGCGGGAGTAACACCGGGGAGCTGTTTTTT. Protein product: CASSQAGTSGSNTGELFF.

This chain joins TRBV18 and TRBJ1-1; D uncertain. V was shortened by 2 bases and J by 11 bases, with 15 bases between the two germline ends. Germline V gives CDR1 KGHSH, CDR2 LQKENI. The CDR3 loop spans 13 amino acids. The CDR3 sequence is CASSPSSGPDAFF. As DNA, the CDR3 is TGTGCCAGCTCACCATCGAGCGGGCCGGATGCTTTCTTT.

The V and J genes are TRBV4-1 and TRBJ2-1; TRBD2 agrees at 15 bases. The CDR3 contains 17 residues. CDR1 is MGHRA and CDR2 is YSYEKL in the germline V gene. With V trimmed by 4 bases and J by 9 bases, 10 bases remained unmatched. CDR3 DNA: TGCGCCAGCAGCCGAATCCCGGGACTAGCGGGAGGAAGTGAGCAGTTCTTC. This codes for CASSRIPGLAGGSEQFF.

The chain combines TRBV7-9 with TRBJ1-1, with 10 nucleotides matching TRBD1. Germline V gives CDR1 SEHNR, CDR2 FQNEAQ (reference sequence). J was trimmed by 4 bases and V by 5 bases; bases with no gene match: 4. This CDR3 has 14 residues. CDR3: CASSRRTGGTEAFF. The CDR3 DNA reads TGTGCCAGCAGCCGCAGGACAGGGGGCACTGAAGCTTTCTTT.

This clone occurred once. The rearrangement links TRBV30 to TRBJ2-3, with TRBD2 matching 8 bases. This CDR3 contains 15 residues. Germline loops: CDR1 GTSNPN, CDR2 SVGIG (reference sequence). V was pared by 1 base and J by 5 bases, with 8 bases of the junction left unmatched. In DNA, the CDR3 is TGTGCCTGGAGTGCAACGGGAGGGCCAGGAGATACGCAGTATTTT. This gives the protein CAWSATGGPGDTQYF.

The chain employs TRBV10-3 and TRBJ2-3; perhaps TRBD2 as D (6 bases). The CDR3 is 16 residues long. V lost 8 bases, J lost 2 bases, and 20 bases lay in between. The germline CDR1 and CDR2 sequences are ENHRY and SYGVKD. CDR3 bases: TGTGCCATCTCCCGGGGGACCGGCGGAATCACAGATACGCAGTATTTT. It yields the protein CAISRGTGGITDTQYF.